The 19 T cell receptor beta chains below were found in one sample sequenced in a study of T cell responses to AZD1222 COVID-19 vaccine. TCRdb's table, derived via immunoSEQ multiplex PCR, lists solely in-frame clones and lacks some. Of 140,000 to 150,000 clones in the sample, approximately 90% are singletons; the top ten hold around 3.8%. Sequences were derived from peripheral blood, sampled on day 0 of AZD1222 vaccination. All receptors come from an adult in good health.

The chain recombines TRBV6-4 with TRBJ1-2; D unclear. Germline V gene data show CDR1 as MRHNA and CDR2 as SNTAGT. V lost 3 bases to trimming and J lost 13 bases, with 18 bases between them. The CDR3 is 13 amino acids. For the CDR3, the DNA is TGTGCCAGCAGTGAGATTTGGGCCGCAGATCGCACCTTC. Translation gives CASSEIWAADRTF.

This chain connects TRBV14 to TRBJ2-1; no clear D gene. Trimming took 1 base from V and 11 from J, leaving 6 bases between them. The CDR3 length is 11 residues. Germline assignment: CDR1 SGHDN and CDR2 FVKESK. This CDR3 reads CASSQVWQQFF. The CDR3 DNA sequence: TGTGCCAGCAGCCAAGTTTGGCAGCAGTTCTTC.

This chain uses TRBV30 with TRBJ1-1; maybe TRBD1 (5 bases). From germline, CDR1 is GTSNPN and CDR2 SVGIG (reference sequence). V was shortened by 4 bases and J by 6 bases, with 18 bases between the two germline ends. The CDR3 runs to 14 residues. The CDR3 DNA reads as TGTGCCTGGACACGGGGGATACCGCGTCCTGAAGCTTTCTTT. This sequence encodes CAWTRGIPRPEAFF.

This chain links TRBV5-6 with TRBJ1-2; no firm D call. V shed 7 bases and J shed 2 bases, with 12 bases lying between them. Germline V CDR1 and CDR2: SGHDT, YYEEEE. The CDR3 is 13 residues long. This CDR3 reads CASRVIGNYGYTF. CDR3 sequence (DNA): TGTGCCAGCCGCGTTATAGGAAACTATGGCTACACCTTC.

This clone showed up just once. The CDR3 reads CASSPIDGEETQYF. CDR3 DNA: TGTGCCAGCAGTCCTATCGACGGGGAAGAGACCCAGTACTTC. V and J are TRBV27 and TRBJ2-5; TRBD2 is a possible D gene (5 bases). CDR3 length equals 14 residues. V lost 5 bases, J lost 3 bases, and 13 bases lay in between. Germline V gives CDR1 MNHEY, CDR2 SMNVEV (reference sequence).

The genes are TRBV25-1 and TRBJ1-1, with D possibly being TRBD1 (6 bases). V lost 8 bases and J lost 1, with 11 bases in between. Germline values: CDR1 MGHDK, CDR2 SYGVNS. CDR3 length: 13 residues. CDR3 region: CASRQVGNTEAFF. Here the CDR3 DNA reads TGTGCCAGCCGACAGGTTGGGAACACTGAAGCTTTCTTT.

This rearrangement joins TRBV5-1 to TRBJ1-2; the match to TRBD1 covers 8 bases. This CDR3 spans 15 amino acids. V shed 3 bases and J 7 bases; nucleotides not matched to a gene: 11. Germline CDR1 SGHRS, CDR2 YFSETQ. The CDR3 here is CASSSTTGAGSGYTF. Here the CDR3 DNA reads TGCGCCAGCAGCTCAACGACAGGGGCGGGGAGTGGCTACACCTTC. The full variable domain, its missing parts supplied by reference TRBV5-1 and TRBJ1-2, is KAGVTQTPRYLIKTRGQQVTLSCSPISGHRSVSWYQQTPGQGLQFLFEYFSETQRNKGNFPGRFSGRQFSNSRSEMNVSTLELGDSALYLCASSSTTGAGSGYTFGSGTRLTVV.

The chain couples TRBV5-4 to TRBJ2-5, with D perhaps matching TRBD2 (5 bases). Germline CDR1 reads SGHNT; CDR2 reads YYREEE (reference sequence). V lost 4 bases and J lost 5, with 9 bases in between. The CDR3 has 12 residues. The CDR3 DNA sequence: TGTGCCAGCAGCGCGGACTGGGAGACCCAGTACTTC. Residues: CASSADWETQYF.

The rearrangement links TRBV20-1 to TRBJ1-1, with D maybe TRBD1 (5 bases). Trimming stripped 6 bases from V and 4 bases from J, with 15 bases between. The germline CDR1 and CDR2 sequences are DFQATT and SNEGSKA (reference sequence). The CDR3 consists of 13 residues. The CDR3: CSASPPGRTEAFF. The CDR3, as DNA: TGCAGTGCCAGTCCCCCAGGGCGCACTGAAGCTTTCTTT.

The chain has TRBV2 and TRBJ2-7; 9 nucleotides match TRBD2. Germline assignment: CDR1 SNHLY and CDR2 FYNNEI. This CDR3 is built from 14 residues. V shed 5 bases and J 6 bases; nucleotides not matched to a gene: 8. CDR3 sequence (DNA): TGTGCCAGCAGTCTAGCGGGAATCCGCCCCGAGCAGTACTTC. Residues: CASSLAGIRPEQYF.

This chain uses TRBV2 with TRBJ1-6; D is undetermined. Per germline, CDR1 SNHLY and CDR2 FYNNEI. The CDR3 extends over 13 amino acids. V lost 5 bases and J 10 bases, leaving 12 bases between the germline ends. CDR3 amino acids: CASSSNDDSPLHF. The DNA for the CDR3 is TGTGCCAGCAGTTCCAATGATGACTCACCCCTCCACTTT. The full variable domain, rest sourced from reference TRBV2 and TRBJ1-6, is EPEVTQTPSHQVTQMGQEVILRCVPISNHLYFYWYRQILGQKVEFLVSFYNNEISEKSEIFDDQFSVERPDGSNFTLKIRSTKLEDSAMYFCASSSNDDSPLHFGNGTRLTVT.

The CDR3 loop reads CASSLSPAQGAGEKLFF. CDR3 nucleotides: TGTGCCAGCAGTTTAAGTCCCGCCCAGGGGGCTGGTGAAAAACTGTTTTTT. J is TRBJ1-4 and V is TRBV28; 8 bases match TRBD1. The CDR3 contains 17 residues. Germline V gives CDR1 MDHEN, CDR2 SYDVKM. The trim removed 2 bases at V and 7 bases at J, leaving 12 bases unmatched.

The chain's CDR3 is CASSIVPSGRIHNEQFF. The CDR3 DNA follows: TGTGCCAGTAGTATAGTCCCTAGCGGGAGGATTCACAATGAGCAGTTCTTC. The V and J genes are TRBV19 and TRBJ2-1, with 11 bases matching TRBD2. J was trimmed by 5 bases and V by 1 base; bases with no gene match: 7. Germline CDR1 LNHDA, CDR2 SQIVND (reference sequence). CDR3 length equals 17 residues.

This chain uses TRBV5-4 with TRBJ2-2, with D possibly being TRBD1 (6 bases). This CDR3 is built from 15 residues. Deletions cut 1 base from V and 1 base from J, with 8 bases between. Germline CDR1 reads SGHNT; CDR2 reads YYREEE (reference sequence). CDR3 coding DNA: TGTGCCAGCAGCTTGCAGGGGCGGAACACCGGGGAGCTGTTTTTT. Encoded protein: CASSLQGRNTGELFF.

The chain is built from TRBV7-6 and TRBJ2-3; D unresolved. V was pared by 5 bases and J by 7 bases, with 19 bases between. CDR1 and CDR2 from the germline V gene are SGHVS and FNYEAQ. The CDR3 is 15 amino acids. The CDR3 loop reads CASSEYQGPQNTQYF. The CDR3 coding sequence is TGTGCCAGCAGCGAGTATCAAGGACCACAAAATACGCAGTATTTT. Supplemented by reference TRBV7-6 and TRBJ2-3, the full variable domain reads GAGVSQSPRYKVTKRGQDVALRCDPISGHVSLYWYRQALGQGPEFLTYFNYEAQQDKSGLPNDRFSAERPEGSISTLTIQRTEQRDSAMYRCASSEYQGPQNTQYFGPGTRLTVL.

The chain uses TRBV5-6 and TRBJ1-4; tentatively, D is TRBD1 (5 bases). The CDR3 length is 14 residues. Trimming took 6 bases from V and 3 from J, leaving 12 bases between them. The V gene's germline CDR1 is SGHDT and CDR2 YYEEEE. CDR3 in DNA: TGTGCCAGCACCGGGGACGCGTCTAATGAAAAACTGTTTTTT. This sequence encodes CASTGDASNEKLFF.

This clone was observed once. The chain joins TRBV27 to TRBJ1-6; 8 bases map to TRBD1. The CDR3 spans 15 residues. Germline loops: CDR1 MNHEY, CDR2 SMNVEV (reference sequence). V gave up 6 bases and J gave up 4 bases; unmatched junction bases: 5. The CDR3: CASSNGQGYNSPLHF. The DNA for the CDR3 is TGTGCCAGCAGCAACGGACAGGGTTATAATTCACCCCTCCACTTT.

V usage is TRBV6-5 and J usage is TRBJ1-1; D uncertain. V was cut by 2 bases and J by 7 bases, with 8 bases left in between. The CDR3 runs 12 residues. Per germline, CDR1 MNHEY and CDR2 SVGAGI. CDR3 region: CASSYGRDEAFF. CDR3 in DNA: TGTGCCAGCAGTTACGGGCGAGATGAAGCTTTCTTT.

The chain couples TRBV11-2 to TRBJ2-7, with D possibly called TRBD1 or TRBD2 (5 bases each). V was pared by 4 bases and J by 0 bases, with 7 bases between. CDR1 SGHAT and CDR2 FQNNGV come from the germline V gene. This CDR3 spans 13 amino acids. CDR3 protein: CASSWGSSYEQYF. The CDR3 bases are TGTGCCAGCAGCTGGGGGTCCTCCTACGAGCAGTACTTC.